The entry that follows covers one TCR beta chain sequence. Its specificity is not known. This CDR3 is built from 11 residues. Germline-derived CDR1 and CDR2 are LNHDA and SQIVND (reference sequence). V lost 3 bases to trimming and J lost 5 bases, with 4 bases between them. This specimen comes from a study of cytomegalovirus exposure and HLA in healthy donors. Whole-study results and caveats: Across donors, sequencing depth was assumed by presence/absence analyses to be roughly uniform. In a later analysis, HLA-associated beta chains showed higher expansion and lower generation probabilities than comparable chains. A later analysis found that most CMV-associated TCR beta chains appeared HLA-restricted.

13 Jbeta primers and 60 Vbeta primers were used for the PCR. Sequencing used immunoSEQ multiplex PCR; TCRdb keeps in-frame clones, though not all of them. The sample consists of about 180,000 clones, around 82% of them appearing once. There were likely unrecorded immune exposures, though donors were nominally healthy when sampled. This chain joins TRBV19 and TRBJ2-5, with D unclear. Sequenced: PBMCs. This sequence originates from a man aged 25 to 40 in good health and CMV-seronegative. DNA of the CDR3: TGTGCCAGTAGTATTTCGGAGACCCAGTACTTC. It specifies CASSISETQYF.